These 32 T cell receptor beta chains share one sample of origin, sequenced in a study of cytomegalovirus exposure and HLA in healthy donors. The primer mix had 60 Vbeta and 13 Jbeta primers. TCRdb's copy holds only in-frame clones and misses some; the assay was immunoSEQ multiplex PCR. The sample carries some 150,000 clones, over 60% recorded once. The sequenced material came from PBMCs. These TCRs come from a female donor in good health and CMV-seronegative.

The chain combines TRBV29-1 with TRBJ1-2; TRBD1 is a possible D gene (6 bases). CDR3 length: 13 amino acids. V dropped 4 bases and J dropped 5 bases, with 14 bases sitting between them. Germline-derived CDR1 and CDR2 are SQVTM and ANQGSEA. CDR3 DNA sequence: TGCAGCGTTGGCACAGGGTTCCAGTATGGCTACACCTTC. Its translation: CSVGTGFQYGYTF.

This sequence joins TRBV7-8 and TRBJ2-5, with 7 bases matching TRBD2. The CDR3 loop spans 13 amino acids. In germline, CDR1 is SGHVS, CDR2 FQNEAQ. Trimming cost V 5 bases and J 5 bases; bases outside gene matches: 5. CDR3 nucleotide sequence: TGTGCCAGCAGCGGGGGGGGGTATGAGACCCAGTACTTC. Translation: CASSGGGYETQYF.

The chain has TRBV27 and TRBJ1-1; D perhaps matches TRBD1 (6 bases). Germline V gives CDR1 MNHEY, CDR2 SMNVEV (reference sequence). The CDR3 is made up of 14 amino acids. The V end was cut by 0 bases, the J end by 11 bases, with 16 bases between. The CDR3 coding sequence is TGTGCCAGCAGTTTATCGGGCAGGGGCCACCGGGCTTTCTTT. Its protein product is CASSLSGRGHRAFF.

V usage is TRBV16 and J usage is TRBJ1-2; D gene uncertain. The V and J ends lost 0 bases and 7 bases respectively, with 12 bases between them. Looked up from germline, CDR1 is KGHSY and CDR2 is FQNENV. This CDR3 region has 14 residues. The CDR3 is CASSQSEGFSGYTF. CDR3 in DNA: TGTGCCAGCAGCCAATCGGAGGGATTTAGTGGCTACACCTTC.

This chain connects TRBV25-1 to TRBJ1-2, with TRBD1 matching over 12 bases. The CDR3 runs to 14 residues. Per germline, CDR1 MGHDK and CDR2 SYGVNS. The ends lost 8 bases at V and 7 bases at J; junction bases unmatched: 8. CDR3 sequence: CASQGQGARGGYTF. The CDR3 nucleotides read TGTGCCAGCCAGGGACAGGGGGCGAGAGGTGGCTACACCTTC.

The chain combines TRBV27 with TRBJ1-5, with D perhaps matching TRBD1 (5 bases). Germline assignment: CDR1 MNHEY and CDR2 SMNVEV (reference sequence). This CDR3 region has 15 residues. V lost 0 bases, J lost 1 base, and 7 bases lay in between. DNA for the CDR3: TGTGCCAGCAGTTTATCGGAGGGGAGCAATCAGCCCCAGCATTTT. Its translation: CASSLSEGSNQPQHF.

The CDR3, as DNA: TGTGCCAGCGACCCCGGGTCTTCGGCCTACAATGAGCAGTTCTTC. Translation gives CASDPGSSAYNEQFF. The chain recombines TRBV9 with TRBJ2-1, with unresolved D. The V gene lost 7 bases and the J gene lost 2 bases, with 16 bases spanning the gap. The CDR3 extends over 15 amino acids. Germline CDR1 SGDLS, CDR2 YYNGEE.

The rearrangement uses TRBV19 and TRBJ1-2; D unclear. This CDR3 region has 13 residues. CDR1 is LNHDA, CDR2 SQIVND, per germline (reference sequence). Trimming stripped 3 bases from V and 1 base from J, with 6 bases between. The CDR3 loop reads CASSMGNNYGYTF. The CDR3 DNA is TGTGCCAGTAGTATGGGCAATAACTATGGCTACACCTTC.

This clone was counted a single time. The rearrangement links TRBV5-4 to TRBJ1-6; D not certain. V lost 2 bases and J lost 0, with 9 bases in between. Per germline, CDR1 SGHNT and CDR2 YYREEE (reference sequence). This CDR3 has 16 amino acids. CDR3 nucleotide sequence: TGTGCCAGCAGCTTTCGCGTGAGCTCCTATAATTCACCCCTCCACTTT. This codes for CASSFRVSSYNSPLHF.

V is TRBV28 and J is TRBJ2-3; 10 bases agree with TRBD2. The CDR3 has 17 residues. J was trimmed by 4 bases and V by 8 bases; bases with no gene match: 15. CDR1 and CDR2 (germline): MDHEN, SYDVKM. In DNA, the CDR3 is TGTGCCAGCGAGCGAGTAGCGGGAGGTCGACGGGCAGATACGCAGTATTTT. Amino acids: CASERVAGGRRADTQYF. Using reference TRBV28 and TRBJ2-3 for the parts outside the CDR3, the full variable domain is DVKVTQSSRYLVKRTGEKVFLECVQDMDHENMFWYRQDPGLGLRLIYFSYDVKMKEKGDIPEGYSVSREKKERFSLILESASTNQTSMYLCASERVAGGRRADTQYFGPGTRLTVL.

V and J are TRBV7-3 and TRBJ2-7, with D possibly matching TRBD2 (6 bases). This CDR3 region has 18 residues. Per the germline V gene, CDR1 is SGHTA and CDR2 is FQGTGA. V lost 1 base and J lost 1, with 20 bases in between. DNA of the CDR3: TGTGCCAGCAGCTTAAGGGCGGGATCCGAAAGTCATTCCTACGAGCAGTACTTC. Translating gives CASSLRAGSESHSYEQYF.

The genes are TRBV29-1 and TRBJ2-7; the match to TRBD1 covers 8 bases. Germline loops: CDR1 SQVTM, CDR2 ANQGSEA. The CDR3 is 13 amino acids. The trim removed 4 bases at V and 2 bases at J, leaving 4 bases unmatched. CDR3 protein: CSVAQTGAYEQYF. CDR3 nucleotide sequence: TGCAGCGTTGCGCAGACAGGGGCCTACGAGCAGTACTTC.

The genes are TRBV7-6 and TRBJ2-7, with TRBD1 identical over 9 bases. Germline V CDR1 and CDR2: SGHVS, FNYEAQ. This CDR3 contains 15 residues. V lost 1 base and J lost 4; bases outside the gene matches: 5. CDR3 loop: CASSLGQGEVYEQYF. In DNA form, the CDR3 reads TGTGCCAGCAGCTTAGGACAGGGGGAGGTTTACGAGCAGTACTTC.

This chain links TRBV9 with TRBJ2-1, with 8 bases identical to TRBD1. Germline-derived CDR1 and CDR2 are SGDLS and YYNGEE. The V gene end was trimmed by 3 bases and the J gene end by 4 bases; junction bases not matched to a gene: 0. The CDR3 is made up of 13 amino acids. CDR3 protein: CASSGTGYNEQFF. CDR3 sequence (DNA): TGTGCCAGCAGCGGGACAGGGTACAATGAGCAGTTCTTC.

The J gene is TRBJ1-2, the V gene TRBV2, with TRBD1 identical over 9 bases. The CDR3 totals 15 residues. J was trimmed by 4 bases and V by 4 bases; bases with no gene match: 7. Germline V gene sequence: CDR1 SNHLY, CDR2 FYNNEI. DNA for the CDR3: TGTGCCAGCAGTGGAGAGACAGGGGGAGGCTATGGCTACACCTTC. It is translated as CASSGETGGGYGYTF.

V gene TRBV10-3 combines with J gene TRBJ2-1, with D uncertain. The germline CDR1 and CDR2 sequences are ENHRY and SYGVKD. Trimming cost V 6 bases and J 5 bases, with 8 bases left between them. This CDR3 contains 12 residues. CDR3 sequence: CAISVQNNEQFF. CDR3 bases: TGTGCCATCAGCGTCCAGAACAATGAGCAGTTCTTC.

This clone came up a few times. The rearrangement joins TRBV29-1 to TRBJ2-1, with 10 bases fitting TRBD2. Germline lookup yields CDR1 SQVTM and CDR2 ANQGSEA. Trimming took 0 bases from V and 1 from J; bases not matched to a gene: 9. The CDR3 totals 18 residues. The CDR3 DNA sequence: TGCAGCGTTGAAGATGACAGGGGACTAGCGAGTTCCTACAATGAGCAGTTCTTC. Translation gives CSVEDDRGLASSYNEQFF.

The genes are TRBV5-5 and TRBJ1-1, with D perhaps TRBD1 (6 bases). V dropped 3 bases and J dropped 5 bases, with 11 bases sitting between them. This CDR3 comprises 13 residues. The germline CDR1 and CDR2 sequences are SGHKS and YYEKEE (reference sequence). This CDR3 is CASSWTDETEAFF. The DNA of the CDR3 is TGTGCCAGCAGCTGGACAGACGAGACTGAAGCTTTCTTT. The full variable domain, rest sourced from reference TRBV5-5 and TRBJ1-1, is DAGVTQSPTHLIKTRGQQVTLRCSPISGHKSVSWYQQVLGQGPQFIFQYYEKEERGRGNFPDRFSARQFPNYSSELNVNALLLGDSALYLCASSWTDETEAFFGQGTRLTVV.

CDR3 in amino acids: CASSLGLAANTGELFF. The CDR3 nucleotides are TGTGCCAGCAGCTTGGGACTAGCGGCGAACACCGGGGAGCTGTTTTTT. The chain joins TRBV7-7 to TRBJ2-2, with 11 nucleotides matching TRBD2. Per germline, CDR1 SSHAT and CDR2 FNYEAQ (reference sequence). Germline trimming cut 3 bases from V and 0 bases from J; bases unmatched to any gene: 0. The CDR3 is 16 amino acids.

The V gene is TRBV6-5, the J gene TRBJ2-5, with 9 bases matching TRBD1. Per the germline V gene, CDR1 is MNHEY and CDR2 is SVGAGI. There are 15 residues in the CDR3. The V gene end was trimmed by 4 bases and the J gene end by 2 bases; junction bases not matched to a gene: 5. The CDR3 nucleotides are TGTGCCAGCAGTTTCCGGGACAGGGAACAAGAGACCCAGTACTTC. Encoded protein: CASSFRDREQETQYF.

The V call is TRBV6-5, the J call TRBJ2-5; 8 nucleotides match TRBD2. Germline V gene sequence: CDR1 MNHEY, CDR2 SVGAGI. This CDR3 region has 14 residues. The V segment lost 5 bases and the J segment 5 bases; nucleotides outside the gene matches: 7. This CDR3 reads CASSDAGGRETQYF. As DNA, the CDR3 is TGTGCCAGCAGTGACGCGGGGGGCCGGGAGACCCAGTACTTC.

The gene calls are TRBV11-2 and TRBJ2-2; D is uncertain. Trimming removed 5 bases at V and 0 bases at J, with 7 bases between. The CDR3 sequence is 14 residues long. Germline V gene lookup returns CDR1 SGHAT and CDR2 FQNNGV. The CDR3 here is CASSKLANTGELFF. In nucleotides, the CDR3 is TGTGCCAGCAGCAAACTTGCGAACACCGGGGAGCTGTTTTTT.

This clone was counted once. V usage is TRBV21-1 and J usage is TRBJ2-7; TRBD2, as called in the table, went unchecked against the DNA. TRBV21-1 counts as a pseudogene. The CDR3 is 18 amino acids. The CDR3 DNA follows: TGTGCCAGCAGCATCCGTCCCTCGTCAGGGACTACAGACTACGAGCAGTACTTC. Protein product: CASSIRPSSGTTDYEQYF.

The V gene is TRBV10-1, the J gene TRBJ1-5; D is unclear. CDR3 size: 12 residues. Germline CDR1 reads WNHNN; CDR2 reads SYGVQD (reference sequence). V was pared by 4 bases and J by 5 bases, with 6 bases between. Written as DNA, the CDR3 is TGCGCCAGCAGTGGTAACTATCAGCCCCAGCATTTT. It codes for CASSGNYQPQHF.

The chain employs TRBV4-1 and TRBJ1-1; D is uncertain. Looked up from germline, CDR1 is MGHRA and CDR2 is YSYEKL. V lost 6 bases, J lost 7 bases, and 18 bases lay in between. The CDR3 length is 14 residues. In nucleotides, the CDR3 is TGCGCCAGCAGACAAAACCAAGATACCAGTGAAGCTTTCTTT. It is translated as CASRQNQDTSEAFF.

CDR3 in DNA: TGTGCCAGCAGCTTAGGGGACTACCGAAAGCAGTTCTTC. Its protein is CASSLGDYRKQFF. The V and J genes are TRBV7-2 and TRBJ2-1; 7 bases fit TRBD2. The ends lost 1 base at V and 11 bases at J; junction bases unmatched: 5. Germline V gene data show CDR1 as SGHTA and CDR2 as FQGNSA. The CDR3 is made up of 13 amino acids.

In its sample, this clone was seen once. V and J are TRBV27 and TRBJ1-2, with a weak D call TRBD1 (5 bases). The CDR3 consists of 13 residues. Germline CDR1 and CDR2: MNHEY and SMNVEV (reference sequence). Trimming pared 4 bases from V and 8 bases from J, leaving 14 bases between. The CDR3 DNA is TGTGCCAGCAGTTCCGCAGGGTTAAACGGCTACACCTTC. Encoded protein: CASSSAGLNGYTF.

The chain has TRBV19 and TRBJ2-1; the D gene is possibly TRBD1 (6 bases). V lost 8 bases, J lost 0 bases, and 14 bases lay in between. There are 15 residues in the CDR3. From germline, CDR1 is LNHDA and CDR2 SQIVND (reference sequence). CDR3 DNA: TGTGCCAGTGGGAACAGGGTTAGCTCCTACAATGAGCAGTTCTTC. Translating gives CASGNRVSSYNEQFF.

The J gene is TRBJ2-1, the V gene TRBV11-3; a possible D gene is TRBD2 (6 bases). Germline CDR1 SGHNT, CDR2 YENEEA. The CDR3 runs to 12 residues. V was cut by 5 bases and J by 10 bases, with 12 bases left in between. The CDR3 spells CASSEGTLEQFF. The CDR3 nucleotides are TGTGCCAGCAGCGAAGGGACTTTGGAGCAGTTCTTC.

The chain is built from TRBV27 and TRBJ1-6; no definite D call. V gave up 0 bases and J gave up 7 bases, with 10 bases separating them. This CDR3 has 15 residues. From germline, CDR1 is MNHEY and CDR2 SMNVEV (reference sequence). The CDR3 here is CASSLSGRLNSPLHF. The DNA for the CDR3 is TGTGCCAGCAGTTTATCGGGCAGGCTAAATTCACCCCTCCACTTT.

The J gene is TRBJ2-7, the V gene TRBV7-8; 7 nucleotides align to TRBD2. The CDR3 sequence is 15 residues long. CDR1 and CDR2 (germline): SGHVS, FQNEAQ. Unmatched junction bases numbered 10, after V lost 2 bases and J lost 6 bases. The CDR3 DNA is TGTGCCAGCAGCTTATATTCGGGGCCGGGAGGCGAGCAGTACTTC. Translation gives CASSLYSGPGGEQYF.

In its sample, this clone was seen a few times. The rearrangement joins TRBV6-1 to TRBJ1-5, with D possibly TRBD1 on 6 matching bases. The germline V and J ends were trimmed by 2 bases and 3 bases, with 20 bases remaining between them. CDR1 is MNHNS, CDR2 SASEGT, per germline. This CDR3 contains 18 residues. The CDR3 loop is CASSERPGQGKVNQPQHF. The CDR3 DNA follows: TGTGCCAGCAGTGAACGCCCCGGTCAGGGGAAGGTCAATCAGCCCCAGCATTTT.